The rows below give T cell receptor beta chains drawn from one sample of a study of T cell responses to AZD1222 COVID-19 vaccine. Profiled with immunoSEQ multiplex PCR; TCRdb holds only in-frame clones, not every one. The sample carries 65,000 to 70,000 clones, roughly four fifths recorded once. Sequenced material: peripheral blood, taken on day 0 of AZD1222 vaccination. These receptors originate from an adult in good health. Each CDR3 is given with its conserved first and last residue. D genes are given only for firm matches. Clone size is given for some rows only: seen once, a few or many times, or a class if the clone is expanded.

v_gene	abundance	j_gene	d_gene	CDR3nt	CDR3aa
TRBV4-3	once	TRBJ2-1	TRBD2	TGCGCCAGCAGCCAAGATCGTAGAAGCGGGGCCTACAATGAGCAGTTCTTC	CASSQDRRSGAYNEQFF
TRBV7-3	NA	TRBJ2-1	TRBD2	TGTGCCAGCAGCTTAAGGCCTAGCGGGGGGTACAATGAGCAGTTCTTC	CASSLRPSGGYNEQFF
TRBV27	once	TRBJ1-4	NA	TGTGCCTCTGCGAGGGGTGCTGAAAAACTGTTTTTT	CASARGAEKLFF
TRBV3-1/TRBV3-2	few	TRBJ2-3	TRBD2	TGTGCCAGCAGCCAAGACAGTTGGGGACTAGAGTCCCCCACAGATACGCAGTATTTT	CASSQDSWGLESPTDTQYF
TRBV6-1	few	TRBJ1-3	NA	TGTGCCAGCAGTGAAAAGGTCATGGGCTCTGGAAACACCATATATTTT	CASSEKVMGSGNTIYF
TRBV4-1	few	TRBJ2-5	NA	TGCGCCAGCAGCCAAGTGCTGACAGGAAAAGAGACCCAGTACTTC	CASSQVLTGKETQYF
TRBV12-3/TRBV12-4	NA	TRBJ2-7	NA	TGTGCCAGCAGCCCTACAGGGCTCGAGCAGTACTTC	CASSPTGLEQYF
TRBV7-2	NA	TRBJ2-1	TRBD2	TGTGCCAGCAGATGGCCGGGACTAGTCGGCAATGAGCAGTTCTTC	CASRWPGLVGNEQFF
TRBV9	NA	TRBJ1-1	TRBD1	TGTGCCAGCAGCGCCTTACAGGGGTCCCGTGAAGCTTTCTTT	CASSALQGSREAFF
TRBV6-6	NA	TRBJ2-7	NA	TGTGCCAGCAGTTACGCCACAGCCAGCCCCTACGAGCAGTACTTC	CASSYATASPYEQYF
TRBV19	once	TRBJ2-7	TRBD1	TGTGCCAGTAGACCCGGGACAGGGTCCTACGAGCAGTACTTC	CASRPGTGSYEQYF
TRBV7-2	NA	TRBJ2-1	TRBD1	TGTGCCAGCAGCCCGACAGGGGGAAGCGCTATTTATGAGCAGTTCTTC	CASSPTGGSAIYEQFF
TRBV27	NA	TRBJ1-2	TRBD1	TGTGCCAGCAGTTATACAGGGGTTGTCGGCGGCTACACCTTC	CASSYTGVVGGYTF
TRBV18	once	TRBJ1-5	NA	TGTGCCAGCTCACTAACAGAGACAGGAGCGGGGCAGCCCCAGCATTTT	CASSLTETGAGQPQHF
TRBV27	NA	TRBJ1-2	NA	TGTGCCAGCAGTCCTACAGGAGACTATGGCTACACCTTC	CASSPTGDYGYTF
TRBV9	NA	TRBJ1-4	NA	TGTGCCAGCAGCCCTAGTAGGGCGGGCGAAAAACTGTTTTTT	CASSPSRAGEKLFF